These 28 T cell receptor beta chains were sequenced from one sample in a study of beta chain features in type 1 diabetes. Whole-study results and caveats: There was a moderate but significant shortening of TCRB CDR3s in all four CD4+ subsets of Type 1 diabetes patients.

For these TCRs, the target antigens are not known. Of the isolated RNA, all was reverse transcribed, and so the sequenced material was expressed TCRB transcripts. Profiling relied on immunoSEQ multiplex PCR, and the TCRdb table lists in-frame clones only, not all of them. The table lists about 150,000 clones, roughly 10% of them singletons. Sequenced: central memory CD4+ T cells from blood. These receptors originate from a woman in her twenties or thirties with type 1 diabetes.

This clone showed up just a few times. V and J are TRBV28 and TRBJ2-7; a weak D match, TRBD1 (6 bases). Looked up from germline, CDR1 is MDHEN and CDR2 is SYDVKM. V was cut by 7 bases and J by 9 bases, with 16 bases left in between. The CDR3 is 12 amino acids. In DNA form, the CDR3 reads TGTGCCAGCACTAAAACAGGGATTGTGCAGTACTTC. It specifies CASTKTGIVQYF.

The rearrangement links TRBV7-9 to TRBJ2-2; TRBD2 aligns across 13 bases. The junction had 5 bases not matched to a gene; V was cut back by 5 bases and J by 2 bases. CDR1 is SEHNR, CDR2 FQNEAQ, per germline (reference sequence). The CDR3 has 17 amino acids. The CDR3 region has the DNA TGTGCCAGCAGCCCCGGACTAGCGGGAGTAAACACCGGGGAGCTGTTTTTT. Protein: CASSPGLAGVNTGELFF.

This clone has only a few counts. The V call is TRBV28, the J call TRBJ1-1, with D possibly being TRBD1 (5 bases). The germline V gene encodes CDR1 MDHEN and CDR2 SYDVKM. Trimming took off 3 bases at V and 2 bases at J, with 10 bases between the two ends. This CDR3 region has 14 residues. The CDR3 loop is CASSLIRVNTEAFF. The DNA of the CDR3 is TGTGCCAGCAGTTTGATCAGGGTTAACACTGAAGCTTTCTTT.

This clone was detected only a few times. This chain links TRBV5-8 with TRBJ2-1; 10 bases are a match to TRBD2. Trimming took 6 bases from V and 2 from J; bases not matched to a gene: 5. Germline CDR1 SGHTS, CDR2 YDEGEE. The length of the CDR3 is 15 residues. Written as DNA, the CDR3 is TGTGCCAGCACCAACGGACTAGCGGCCTACAATGAGCAGTTCTTC. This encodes CASTNGLAAYNEQFF.

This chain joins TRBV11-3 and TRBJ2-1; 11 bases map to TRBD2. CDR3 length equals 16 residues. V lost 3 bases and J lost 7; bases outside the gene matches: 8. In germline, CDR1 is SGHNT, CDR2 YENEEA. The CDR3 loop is CASSFLGLAATNEQFF. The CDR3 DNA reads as TGTGCCAGCAGCTTCTTGGGACTAGCGGCGACAAATGAGCAGTTCTTC.

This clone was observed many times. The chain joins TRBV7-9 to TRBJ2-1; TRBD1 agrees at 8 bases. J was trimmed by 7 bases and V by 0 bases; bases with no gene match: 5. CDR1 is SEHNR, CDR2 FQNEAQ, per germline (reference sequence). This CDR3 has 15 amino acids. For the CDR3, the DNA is TGTGCCAGCAGCTTAGCCCAGGGGGCCTGGAATGAGCAGTTCTTC. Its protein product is CASSLAQGAWNEQFF.

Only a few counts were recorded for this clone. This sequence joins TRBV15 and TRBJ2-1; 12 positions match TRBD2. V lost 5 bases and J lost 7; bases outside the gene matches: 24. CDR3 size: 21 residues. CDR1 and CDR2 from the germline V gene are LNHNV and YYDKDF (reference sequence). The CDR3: CATSLSRLAGVSAHFINEQFF. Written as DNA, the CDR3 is TGTGCCACCAGCTTATCCCGACTAGCGGGAGTTTCAGCCCACTTCATTAATGAGCAGTTCTTC.

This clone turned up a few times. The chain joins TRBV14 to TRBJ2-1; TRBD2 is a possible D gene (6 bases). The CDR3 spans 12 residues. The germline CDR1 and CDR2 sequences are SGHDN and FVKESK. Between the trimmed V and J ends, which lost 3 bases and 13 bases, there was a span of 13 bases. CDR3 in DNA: TGTGCCAGCAGCCACGGGGGTCTTGGACAGTTCTTC. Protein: CASSHGGLGQFF.

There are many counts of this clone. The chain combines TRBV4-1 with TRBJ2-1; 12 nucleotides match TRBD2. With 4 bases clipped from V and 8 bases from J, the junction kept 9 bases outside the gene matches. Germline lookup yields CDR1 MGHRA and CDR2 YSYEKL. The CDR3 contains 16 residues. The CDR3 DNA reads TGCGCCAGCAGCCGAGCACTAGCGGGAGGTAGGGATGAGCAGTTCTTC. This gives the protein CASSRALAGGRDEQFF.

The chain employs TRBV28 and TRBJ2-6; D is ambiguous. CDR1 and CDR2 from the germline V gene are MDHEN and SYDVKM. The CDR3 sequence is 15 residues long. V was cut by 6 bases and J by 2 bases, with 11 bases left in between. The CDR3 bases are TGTGCCAGCAGCCACGATGGAGCTGGGGCCAACGTCCTGACTTTC. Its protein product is CASSHDGAGANVLTF.

DNA for the CDR3: TGTGCCAGCAGCGTAGTAGCGGGAGTAGGAAATGAGCAGTTCTTC. Translation gives CASSVVAGVGNEQFF. V usage is TRBV9 and J usage is TRBJ2-1, with TRBD2 matching 9 bases. CDR1 is SGDLS and CDR2 is YYNGEE in the germline V gene. The trim removed 0 bases at V and 7 bases at J, leaving 5 bases unmatched. The CDR3 extends over 15 amino acids.

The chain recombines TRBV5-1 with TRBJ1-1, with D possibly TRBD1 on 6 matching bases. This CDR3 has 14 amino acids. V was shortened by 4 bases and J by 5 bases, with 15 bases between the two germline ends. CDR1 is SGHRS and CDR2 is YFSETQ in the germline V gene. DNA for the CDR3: TGCGCCAGCAGCACACAGGGTGGTGAGACTGAAGCTTTCTTT. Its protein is CASSTQGGETEAFF.

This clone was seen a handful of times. CDR3 nucleotide sequence: TGTGCCAGCAGCTTAGCAGGACTAGCGGGCTACAATGAGCAGTTCTTC. Its protein is CASSLAGLAGYNEQFF. V gene TRBV7-9 combines with J gene TRBJ2-1, with 11 nucleotides matching TRBD2. The V gene end was trimmed by 0 bases and the J gene end by 3 bases; junction bases not matched to a gene: 1. Germline V lookup: CDR1 SEHNR, CDR2 FQNEAQ (reference sequence). This CDR3 spans 16 amino acids.

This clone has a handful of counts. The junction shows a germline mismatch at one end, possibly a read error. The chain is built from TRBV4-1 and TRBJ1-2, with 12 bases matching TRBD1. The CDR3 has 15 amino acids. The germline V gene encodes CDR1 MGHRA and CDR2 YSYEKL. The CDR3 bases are TGCGCCAGCAGGCAAGGGGACAGGGGGCCTTATGGCTACACCTTC. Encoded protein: CASRQGDRGPYGYTF.

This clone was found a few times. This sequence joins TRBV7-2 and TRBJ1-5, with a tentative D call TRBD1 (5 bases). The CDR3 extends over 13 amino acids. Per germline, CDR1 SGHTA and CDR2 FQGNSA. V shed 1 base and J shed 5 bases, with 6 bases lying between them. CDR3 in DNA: TGTGCCAGCAGCTTAGGACAGTATCAGCCCCAGCATTTT. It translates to CASSLGQYQPQHF.

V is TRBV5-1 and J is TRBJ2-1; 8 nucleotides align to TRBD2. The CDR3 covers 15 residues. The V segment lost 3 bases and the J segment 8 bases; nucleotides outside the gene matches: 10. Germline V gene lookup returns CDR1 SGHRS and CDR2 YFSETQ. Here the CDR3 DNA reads TGCGCCAGCAGCTCCGGGACTAGTCCTCTCGATGAGCAGTTCTTC. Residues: CASSSGTSPLDEQFF.

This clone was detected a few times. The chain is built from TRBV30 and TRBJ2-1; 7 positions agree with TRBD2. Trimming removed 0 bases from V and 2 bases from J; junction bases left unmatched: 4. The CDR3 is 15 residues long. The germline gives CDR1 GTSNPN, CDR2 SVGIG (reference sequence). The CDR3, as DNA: TGTGCCTGGAGTGTCGGACTAGTTCCCTACAATGAGCAGTTCTTC. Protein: CAWSVGLVPYNEQFF.

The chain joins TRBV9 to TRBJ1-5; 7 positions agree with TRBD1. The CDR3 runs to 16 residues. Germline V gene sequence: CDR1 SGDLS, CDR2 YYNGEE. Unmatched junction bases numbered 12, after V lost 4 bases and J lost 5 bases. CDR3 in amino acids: CASSSRSGGGDQPQHF. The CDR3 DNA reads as TGTGCCAGCAGCTCCCGGTCAGGGGGTGGTGATCAGCCCCAGCATTTT. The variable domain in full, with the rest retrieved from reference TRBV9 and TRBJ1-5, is DSGVTQTPKHLITATGQRVTLRCSPRSGDLSVYWYQQSLDQGLQFLIQYYNGEERAKGNILERFSAQQFPDLHSELNLSSLELGDSALYFCASSSRSGGGDQPQHFGDGTRLSIL.

CDR3: CASSNQGAEAFF. As DNA, the CDR3 is TGTGCCAGCAGCAACCAGGGGGCTGAAGCTTTCTTT. The chain carries TRBV7-9 and TRBJ1-1; 7 nucleotides agree with TRBD1. This CDR3 comprises 12 residues. V lost 5 bases, J lost 6 bases, and 3 bases stayed unmatched. Germline V gene sequence: CDR1 SEHNR, CDR2 FQNEAQ (reference sequence).

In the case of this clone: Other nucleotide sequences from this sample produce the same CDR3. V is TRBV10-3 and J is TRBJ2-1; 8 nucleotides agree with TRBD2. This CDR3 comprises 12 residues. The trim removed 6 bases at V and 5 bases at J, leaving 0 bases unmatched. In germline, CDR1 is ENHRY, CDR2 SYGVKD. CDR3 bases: TGTGCCATCAGAGCGGGAGACAATGAGCAGTTCTTC. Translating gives CAIRAGDNEQFF.

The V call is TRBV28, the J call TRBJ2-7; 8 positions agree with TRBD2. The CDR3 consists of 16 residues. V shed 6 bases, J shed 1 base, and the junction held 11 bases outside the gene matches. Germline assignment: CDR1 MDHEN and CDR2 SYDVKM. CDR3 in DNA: TGTGCCAGCAGGCGGGGGGCGGGACAATTTTCCTACGAGCAGTACTTC. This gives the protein CASRRGAGQFSYEQYF. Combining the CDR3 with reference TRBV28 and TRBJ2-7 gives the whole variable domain DVKVTQSSRYLVKRTGEKVFLECVQDMDHENMFWYRQDPGLGLRLIYFSYDVKMKEKGDIPEGYSVSREKKERFSLILESASTNQTSMYLCASRRGAGQFSYEQYFGPGTRLTVT.

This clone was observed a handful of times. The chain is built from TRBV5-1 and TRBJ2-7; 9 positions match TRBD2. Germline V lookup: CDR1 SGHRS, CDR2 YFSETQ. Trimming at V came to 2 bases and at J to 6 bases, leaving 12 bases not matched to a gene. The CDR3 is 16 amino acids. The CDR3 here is CASSFLDSGSISEQYF. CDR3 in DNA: TGCGCCAGCAGCTTTCTGGATAGCGGGAGTATATCCGAGCAGTACTTC.

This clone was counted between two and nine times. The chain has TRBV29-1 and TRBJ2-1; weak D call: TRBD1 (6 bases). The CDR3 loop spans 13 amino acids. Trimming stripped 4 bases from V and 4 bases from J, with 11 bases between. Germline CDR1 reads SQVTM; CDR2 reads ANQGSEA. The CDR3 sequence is CSVVGDTYNEQFF. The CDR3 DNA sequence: TGCAGCGTTGTCGGGGACACTTACAATGAGCAGTTCTTC.

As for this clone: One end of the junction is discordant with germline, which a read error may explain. The CDR3 nucleotides read TGTGCCAGCAGCTTAGATGGGACAGGGATAAATTTT. Translation: CASSLDGTGINF. The chain uses TRBV7-9 and TRBJ1-5; 9 nucleotides match TRBD1. Germline assignment: CDR1 SEHNR and CDR2 FQNEAQ (reference sequence). The CDR3 extends over 12 amino acids.

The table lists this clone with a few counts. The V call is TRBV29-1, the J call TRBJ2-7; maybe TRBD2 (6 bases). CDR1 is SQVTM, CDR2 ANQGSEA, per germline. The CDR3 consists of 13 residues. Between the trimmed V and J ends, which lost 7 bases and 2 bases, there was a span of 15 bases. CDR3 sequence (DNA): TGCAGCGCTGGCGGAGGGGCCCCCTACGAGCAGTACTTC. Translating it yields CSAGGGAPYEQYF.

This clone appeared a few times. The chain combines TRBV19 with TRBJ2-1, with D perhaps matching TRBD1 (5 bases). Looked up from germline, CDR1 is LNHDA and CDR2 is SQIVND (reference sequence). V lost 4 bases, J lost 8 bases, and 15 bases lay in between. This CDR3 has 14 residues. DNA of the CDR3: TGTGCCAGTAGTAGCCGCCCCCAGGGCGATGAGCAGTTCTTC. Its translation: CASSSRPQGDEQFF.

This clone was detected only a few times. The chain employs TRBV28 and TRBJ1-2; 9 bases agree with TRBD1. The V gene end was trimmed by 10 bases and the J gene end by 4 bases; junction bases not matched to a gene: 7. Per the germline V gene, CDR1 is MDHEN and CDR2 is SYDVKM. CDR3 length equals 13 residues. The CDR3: CATTQGAVYGYTF. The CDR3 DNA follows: TGTGCCACCACACAGGGGGCCGTCTATGGCTACACCTTC.

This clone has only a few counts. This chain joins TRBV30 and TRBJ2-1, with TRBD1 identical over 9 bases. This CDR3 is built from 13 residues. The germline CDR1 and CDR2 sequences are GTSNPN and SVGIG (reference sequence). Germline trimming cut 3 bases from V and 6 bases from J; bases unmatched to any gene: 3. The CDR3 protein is CAWSGTGTNEQFF. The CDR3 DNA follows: TGTGCCTGGAGCGGGACAGGGACCAATGAGCAGTTCTTC.